This record concerns one T cell receptor (beta chain) sequence. Clones were sequenced by immunoSEQ multiplex PCR, and TCRdb holds only the in-frame ones, with some missing. The repertoire holds 500,000 to 750,000 clones, with roughly 90% as singletons. This entry belongs to a study of shared T cell receptors in the human thymus. V lost 4 bases to trimming and J lost 3 bases; unmatched junction nucleotides: 9. Germline CDR1 MGHDK, CDR2 SYGVNS. There are 16 residues in the CDR3. These data were likewise used in another study, on human thymus T cells.

The sequencing input was thymocytes. The chain joins TRBV25-1 to TRBJ2-1, with 7 nucleotides matching TRBD2. This TCR was sampled from a boy under three years old with a congenital heart defect. The CDR3 reads CASSAGEGRLYNEQFF. In nucleotides, the CDR3 is TGTGCCAGCAGTGCCGGGGAGGGTCGACTCTACAATGAGCAGTTCTTC.